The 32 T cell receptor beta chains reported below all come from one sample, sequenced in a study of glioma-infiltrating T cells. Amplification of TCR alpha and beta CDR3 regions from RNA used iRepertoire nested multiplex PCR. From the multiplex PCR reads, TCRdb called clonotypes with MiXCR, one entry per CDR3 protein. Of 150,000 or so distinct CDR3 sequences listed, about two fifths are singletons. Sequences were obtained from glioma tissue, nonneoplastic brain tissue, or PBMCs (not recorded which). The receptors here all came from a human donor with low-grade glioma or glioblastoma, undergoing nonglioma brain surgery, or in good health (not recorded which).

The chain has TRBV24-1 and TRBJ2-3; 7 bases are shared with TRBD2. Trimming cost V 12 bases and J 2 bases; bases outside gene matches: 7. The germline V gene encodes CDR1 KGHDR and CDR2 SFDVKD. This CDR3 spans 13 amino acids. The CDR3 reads CASRGSNTDTQYF. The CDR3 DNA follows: TGTGCCTCTCGCGGGAGCAACACAGATACGCAGTATTTT.

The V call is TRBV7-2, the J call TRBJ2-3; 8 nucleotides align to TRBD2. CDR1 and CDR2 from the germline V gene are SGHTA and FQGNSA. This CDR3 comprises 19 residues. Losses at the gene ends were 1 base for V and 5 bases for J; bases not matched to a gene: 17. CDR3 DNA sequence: TGTGCCAGCAGCTTAGATGGGGGGACCGGGACTAGTACGTTAGATACGCAGTATTTT. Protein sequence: CASSLDGGTGTSTLDTQYF.

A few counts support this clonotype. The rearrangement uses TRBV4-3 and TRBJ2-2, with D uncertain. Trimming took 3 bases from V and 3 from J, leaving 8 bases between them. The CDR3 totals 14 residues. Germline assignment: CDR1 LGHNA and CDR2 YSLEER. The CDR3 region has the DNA TGCGCCAGCAGCCATGGTTTTGACACCGGGGAGCTGTTTTTT. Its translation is CASSHGFDTGELFF.

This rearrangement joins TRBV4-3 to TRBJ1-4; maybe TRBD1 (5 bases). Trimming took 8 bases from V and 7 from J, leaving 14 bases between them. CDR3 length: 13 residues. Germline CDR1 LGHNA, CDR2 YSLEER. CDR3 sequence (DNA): TGCGCCAGCTCAGGGTTTGGGGGTGAAAAACTGTTTTTT. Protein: CASSGFGGEKLFF.

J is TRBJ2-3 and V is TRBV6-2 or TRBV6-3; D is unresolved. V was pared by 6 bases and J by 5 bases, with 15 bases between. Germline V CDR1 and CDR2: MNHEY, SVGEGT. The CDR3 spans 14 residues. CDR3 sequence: CASSQTVLGDTQYF. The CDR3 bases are TGTGCCAGCAGCCAGACTGTCCTTGGAGATACGCAGTATTTT.

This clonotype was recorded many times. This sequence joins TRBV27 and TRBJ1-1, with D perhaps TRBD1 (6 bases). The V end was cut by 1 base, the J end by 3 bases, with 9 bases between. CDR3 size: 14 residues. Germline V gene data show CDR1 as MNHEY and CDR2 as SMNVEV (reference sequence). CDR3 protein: CASSLLGGHTEAFF. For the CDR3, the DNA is TGTGCCAGCAGTTTATTAGGGGGGCACACTGAAGCTTTCTTT.

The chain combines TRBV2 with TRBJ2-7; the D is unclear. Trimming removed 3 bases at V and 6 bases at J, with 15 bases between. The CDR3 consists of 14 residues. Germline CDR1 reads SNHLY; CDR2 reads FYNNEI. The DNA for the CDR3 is TGTGCCAGCAGTGAGGTAACCTCGGTTGGCGAGCAGTACTTC. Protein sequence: CASSEVTSVGEQYF.

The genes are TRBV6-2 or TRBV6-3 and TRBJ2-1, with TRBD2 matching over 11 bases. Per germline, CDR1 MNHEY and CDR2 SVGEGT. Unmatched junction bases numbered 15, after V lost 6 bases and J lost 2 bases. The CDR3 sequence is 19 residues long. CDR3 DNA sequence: TGTGCCAGCAGAGAAGGACTAGCGGGCGGGAGGCGCCCCTACAATGAGCAGTTCTTC. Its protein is CASREGLAGGRRPYNEQFF.

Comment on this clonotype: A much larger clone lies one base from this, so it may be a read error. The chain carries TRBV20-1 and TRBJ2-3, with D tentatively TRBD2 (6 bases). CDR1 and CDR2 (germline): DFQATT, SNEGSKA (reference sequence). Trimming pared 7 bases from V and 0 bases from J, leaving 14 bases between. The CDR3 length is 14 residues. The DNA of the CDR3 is TGCAGTGTCGGGGGAAGAACTAGCACAGATACGCAGTATTTT. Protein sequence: CSVGGRTSTDTQYF.

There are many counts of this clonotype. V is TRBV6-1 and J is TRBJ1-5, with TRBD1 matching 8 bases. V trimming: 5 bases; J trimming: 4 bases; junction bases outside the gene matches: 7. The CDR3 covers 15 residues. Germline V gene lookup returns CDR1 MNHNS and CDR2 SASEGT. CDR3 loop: CASSLGQGENQPQHF. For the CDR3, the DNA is TGTGCCAGCAGTCTTGGACAGGGAGAGAATCAGCCCCAGCATTTT.

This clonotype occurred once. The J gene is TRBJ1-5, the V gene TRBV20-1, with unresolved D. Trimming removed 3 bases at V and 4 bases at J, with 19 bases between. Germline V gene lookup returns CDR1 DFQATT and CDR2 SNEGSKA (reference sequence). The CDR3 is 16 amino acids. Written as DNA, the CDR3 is TGCAGTGCTAGTCCCCTCGGGAGATTAATTAATCAGCCCCAGCATTTT. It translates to CSASPLGRLINQPQHF.

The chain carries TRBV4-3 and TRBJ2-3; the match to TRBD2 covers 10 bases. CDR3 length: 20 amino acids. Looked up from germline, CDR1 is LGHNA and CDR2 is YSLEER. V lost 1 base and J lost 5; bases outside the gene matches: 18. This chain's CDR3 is CASSQAALAGALIPQDTQYF. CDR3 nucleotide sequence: TGCGCCAGCAGCCAAGCCGCGCTAGCGGGAGCCCTCATACCCCAAGATACGCAGTATTTT.

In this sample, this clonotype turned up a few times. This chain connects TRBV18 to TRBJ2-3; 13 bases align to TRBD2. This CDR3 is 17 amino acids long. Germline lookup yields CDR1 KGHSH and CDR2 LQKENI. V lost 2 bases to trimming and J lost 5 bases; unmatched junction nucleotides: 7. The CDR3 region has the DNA TGTGCCAGCTCACCAGGATTACTAGCGGGAGGGCGAGATACGCAGTATTTT. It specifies CASSPGLLAGGRDTQYF. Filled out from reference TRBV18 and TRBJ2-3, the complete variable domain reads NAGVMQNPRHLVRRRGQEARLRCSPMKGHSHVYWYRQLPEEGLKFMVYLQKENIIDESGMPKERFSAEFPKEGPSILRIQQVVRGDSAAYFCASSPGLLAGGRDTQYFGPGTRLTVL.

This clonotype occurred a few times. CDR3 amino acids: CASSSGTSNTEAFF. Here the CDR3 DNA reads TGTGCCAGCAGCTCAGGGACATCGAACACTGAAGCTTTCTTT. The chain joins TRBV7-3 to TRBJ1-1, with D possibly TRBD1 on 6 matching bases. The germline CDR1 and CDR2 sequences are SGHTA and FQGTGA. CDR3 size: 14 residues. V lost 4 bases to trimming and J lost 1 base, with 10 bases between them.

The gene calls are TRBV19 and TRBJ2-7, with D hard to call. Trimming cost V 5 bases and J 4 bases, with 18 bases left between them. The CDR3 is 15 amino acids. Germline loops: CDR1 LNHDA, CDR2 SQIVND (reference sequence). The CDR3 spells CASSPWTTRPYEQYF. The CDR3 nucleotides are TGTGCCAGTAGTCCTTGGACGACACGGCCTTACGAGCAGTACTTC. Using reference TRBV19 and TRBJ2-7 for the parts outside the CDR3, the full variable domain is DGGITQSPKYLFRKEGQNVTLSCEQNLNHDAMYWYRQDPGQGLRLIYYSQIVNDFQKGDIAEGYSVSREKKESFPLTVTSAQKNPTAFYLCASSPWTTRPYEQYFGPGTRLTVT.

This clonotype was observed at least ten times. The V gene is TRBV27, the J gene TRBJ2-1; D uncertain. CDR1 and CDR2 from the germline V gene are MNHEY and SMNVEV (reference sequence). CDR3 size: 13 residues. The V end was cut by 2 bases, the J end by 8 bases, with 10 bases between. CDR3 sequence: CASSLARFDEQFF. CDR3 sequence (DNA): TGTGCCAGCAGTTTAGCGCGATTTGATGAGCAGTTCTTC.

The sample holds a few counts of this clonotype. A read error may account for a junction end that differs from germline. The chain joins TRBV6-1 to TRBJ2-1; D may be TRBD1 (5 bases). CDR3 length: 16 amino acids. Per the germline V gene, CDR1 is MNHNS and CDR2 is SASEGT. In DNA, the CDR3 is TGTGCCAGCAGTTCCTTGCCAGGGCCCGTCTACAGTGAGCAGTTCTTC. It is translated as CASSSLPGPVYSEQFF.

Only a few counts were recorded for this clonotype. The CDR3 DNA sequence: TGTGCCAGCAGTTTGAGGGGGGTGAACACTGAAGCTTTCTTT. Residues: CASSLRGVNTEAFF. The rearrangement joins TRBV6-5 to TRBJ1-1, with D maybe TRBD1 (6 bases). The V gene lost 4 bases and the J gene lost 0 bases, with 9 bases spanning the gap. The CDR3 runs 14 residues. CDR1 is MNHEY, CDR2 SVGAGI, per germline.

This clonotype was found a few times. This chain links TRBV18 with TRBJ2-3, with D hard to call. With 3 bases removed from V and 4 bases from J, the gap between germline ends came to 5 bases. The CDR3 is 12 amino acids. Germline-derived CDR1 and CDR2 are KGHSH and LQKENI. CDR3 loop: CASSPRSDTQYF. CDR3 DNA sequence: TGTGCCAGCTCACCCAGATCAGATACGCAGTATTTT.

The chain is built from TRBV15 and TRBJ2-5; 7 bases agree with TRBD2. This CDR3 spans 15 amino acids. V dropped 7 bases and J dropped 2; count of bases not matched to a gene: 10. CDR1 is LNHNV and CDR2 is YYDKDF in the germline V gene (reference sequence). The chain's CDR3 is CATNGISSGQETQYF. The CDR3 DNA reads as TGTGCCACCAACGGGATATCTAGCGGTCAAGAGACCCAGTACTTC.

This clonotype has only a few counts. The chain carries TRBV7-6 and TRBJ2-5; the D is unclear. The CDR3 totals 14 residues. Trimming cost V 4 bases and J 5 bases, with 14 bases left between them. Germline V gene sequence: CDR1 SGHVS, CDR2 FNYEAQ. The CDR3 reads CASSSLSAGETQYF. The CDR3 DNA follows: TGTGCCAGCAGCTCCCTTTCGGCTGGCGAGACCCAGTACTTC.

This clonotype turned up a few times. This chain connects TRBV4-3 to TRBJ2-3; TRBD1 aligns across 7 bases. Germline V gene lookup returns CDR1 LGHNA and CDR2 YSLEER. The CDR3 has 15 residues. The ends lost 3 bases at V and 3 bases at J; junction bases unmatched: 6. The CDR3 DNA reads TGCGCCAGCAGCCAGCAATACAGGGGAACAGATACGCAGTATTTT. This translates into CASSQQYRGTDTQYF.

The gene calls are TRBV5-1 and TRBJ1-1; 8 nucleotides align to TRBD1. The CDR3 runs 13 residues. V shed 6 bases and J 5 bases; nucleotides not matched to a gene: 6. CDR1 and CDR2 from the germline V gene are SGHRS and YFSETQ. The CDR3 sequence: CASTSTGATEAFF. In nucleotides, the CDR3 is TGCGCCAGCACCTCGACAGGGGCGACTGAAGCTTTCTTT.

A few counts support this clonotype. CDR3 sequence: CASSLSNRVNYEQYF. The CDR3 region has the DNA TGTGCCAGCAGCTTATCAAACAGGGTTAACTACGAGCAGTACTTC. The chain joins TRBV7-2 to TRBJ2-7; the D gene is possibly TRBD1 (6 bases). The V and J ends lost 2 bases and 3 bases respectively, with 14 bases between them. Germline V gives CDR1 SGHTA, CDR2 FQGNSA. The CDR3 totals 15 residues.

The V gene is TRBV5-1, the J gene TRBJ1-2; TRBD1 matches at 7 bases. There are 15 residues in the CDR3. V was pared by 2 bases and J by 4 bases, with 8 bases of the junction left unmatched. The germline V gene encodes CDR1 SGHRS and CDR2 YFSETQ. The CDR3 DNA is TGCGCCAGCAGCTTTAGGACAGGAGGAACCTATGGCTACACCTTC. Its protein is CASSFRTGGTYGYTF.

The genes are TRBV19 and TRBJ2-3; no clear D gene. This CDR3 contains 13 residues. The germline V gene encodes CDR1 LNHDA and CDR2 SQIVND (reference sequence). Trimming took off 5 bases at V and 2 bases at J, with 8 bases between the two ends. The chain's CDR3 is CASSGWDTDTQYF. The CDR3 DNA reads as TGTGCCAGTAGTGGATGGGACACAGATACGCAGTATTTT.

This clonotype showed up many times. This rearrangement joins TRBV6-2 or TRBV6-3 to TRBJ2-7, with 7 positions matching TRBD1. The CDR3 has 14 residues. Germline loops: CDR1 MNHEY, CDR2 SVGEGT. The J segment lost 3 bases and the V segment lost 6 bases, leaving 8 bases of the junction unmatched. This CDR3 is CASRYTGVDYEQYF. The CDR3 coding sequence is TGTGCCAGCAGGTATACAGGGGTCGACTACGAGCAGTACTTC.

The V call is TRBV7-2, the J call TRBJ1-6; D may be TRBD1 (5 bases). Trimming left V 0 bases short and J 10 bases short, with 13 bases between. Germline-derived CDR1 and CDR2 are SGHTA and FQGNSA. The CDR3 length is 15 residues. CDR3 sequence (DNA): TGTGCCAGCAGCTTAGCATTGGGGGTTGGCTCACCCCTCCACTTT. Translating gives CASSLALGVGSPLHF.

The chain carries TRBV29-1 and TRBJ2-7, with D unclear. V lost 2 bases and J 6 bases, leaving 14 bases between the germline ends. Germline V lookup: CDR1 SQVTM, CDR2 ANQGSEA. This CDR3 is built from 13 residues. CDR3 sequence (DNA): TGCAGCGTTGAACTGAGCTCGGAGCGCGAGCAGTACTTC. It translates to CSVELSSEREQYF.

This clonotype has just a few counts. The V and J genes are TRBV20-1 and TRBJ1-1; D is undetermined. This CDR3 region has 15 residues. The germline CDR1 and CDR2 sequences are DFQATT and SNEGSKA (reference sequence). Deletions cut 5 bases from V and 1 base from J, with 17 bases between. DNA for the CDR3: TGCAGTGCTCGGAAACGGACGACCGCGAACACTGAAGCTTTCTTT. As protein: CSARKRTTANTEAFF.

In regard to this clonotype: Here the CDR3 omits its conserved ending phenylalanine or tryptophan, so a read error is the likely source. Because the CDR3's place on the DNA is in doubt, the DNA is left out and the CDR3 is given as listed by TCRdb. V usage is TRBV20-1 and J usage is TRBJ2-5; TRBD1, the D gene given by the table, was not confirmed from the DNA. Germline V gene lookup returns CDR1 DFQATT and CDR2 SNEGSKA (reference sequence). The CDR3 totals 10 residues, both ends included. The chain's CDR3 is CSPGTETQHL.

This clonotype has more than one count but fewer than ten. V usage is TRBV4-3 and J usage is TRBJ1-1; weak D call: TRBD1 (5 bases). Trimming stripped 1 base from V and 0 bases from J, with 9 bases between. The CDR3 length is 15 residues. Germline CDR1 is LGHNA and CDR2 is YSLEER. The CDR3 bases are TGCGCCAGCAGCCAAGTCAGGACACTGAACACTGAAGCTTTCTTT. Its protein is CASSQVRTLNTEAFF.